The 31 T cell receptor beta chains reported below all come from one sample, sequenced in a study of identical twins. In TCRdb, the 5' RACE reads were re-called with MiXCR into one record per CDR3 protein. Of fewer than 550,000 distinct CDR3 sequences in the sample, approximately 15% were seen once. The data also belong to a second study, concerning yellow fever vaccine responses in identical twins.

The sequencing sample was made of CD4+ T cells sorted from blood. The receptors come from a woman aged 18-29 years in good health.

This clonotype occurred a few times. CDR3 DNA: TGTGCCAGCAGCCCCCCCGGACTAGCGGGCAAAGAGACCCAGTACTTC. Protein sequence: CASSPPGLAGKETQYF. The chain links TRBV7-9 to TRBJ2-5; 11 bases agree with TRBD2. This CDR3 has 16 amino acids. After removal of 5 bases from V and 3 bases from J, the junction contained 8 bases not matched to a gene. The germline V gene has CDR1 SEHNR and CDR2 FQNEAQ (reference sequence).

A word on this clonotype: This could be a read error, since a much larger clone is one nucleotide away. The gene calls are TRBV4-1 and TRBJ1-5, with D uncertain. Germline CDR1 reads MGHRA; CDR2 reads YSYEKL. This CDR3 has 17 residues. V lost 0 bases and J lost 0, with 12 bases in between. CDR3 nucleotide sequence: TGCGCCAGCAGCCAAGAGGCGGTCGGATATAGCAATCAGCCCCAGCATTTT. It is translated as CASSQEAVGYSNQPQHF.

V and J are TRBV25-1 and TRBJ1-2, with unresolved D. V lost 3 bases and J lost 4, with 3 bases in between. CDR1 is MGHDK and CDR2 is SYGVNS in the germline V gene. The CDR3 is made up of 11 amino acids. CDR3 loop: CASSDTYGYTF. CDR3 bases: TGTGCCAGCAGTGACACCTATGGCTACACCTTC.

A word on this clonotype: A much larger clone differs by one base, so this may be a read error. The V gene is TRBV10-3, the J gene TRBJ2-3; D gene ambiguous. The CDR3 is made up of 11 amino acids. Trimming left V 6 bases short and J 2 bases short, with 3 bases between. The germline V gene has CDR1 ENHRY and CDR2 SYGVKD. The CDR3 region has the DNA TGTGCCATCAGGGACACAGATACGCAGTATTTT. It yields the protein CAIRDTDTQYF.

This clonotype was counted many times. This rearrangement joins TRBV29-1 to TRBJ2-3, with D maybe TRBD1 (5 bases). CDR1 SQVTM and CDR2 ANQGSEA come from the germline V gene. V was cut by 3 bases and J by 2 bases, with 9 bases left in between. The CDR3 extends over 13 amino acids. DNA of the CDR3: TGCAGCGTTGATGCCAGGGTCACAGATACGCAGTATTTT. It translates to CSVDARVTDTQYF.

CDR3 amino acids: CASGLGLGTDTQYF. Here the CDR3 DNA reads TGTGCCAGCGGATTAGGACTCGGCACAGATACGCAGTATTTT. The chain joins TRBV10-3 to TRBJ2-3; perhaps TRBD2 as D (5 bases). Germline V gene sequence: CDR1 ENHRY, CDR2 SYGVKD. The ends were cut back, 10 bases at V and 1 base at J, with 15 bases in the middle. The CDR3 loop spans 14 amino acids.

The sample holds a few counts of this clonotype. CDR3 DNA: TGTGCCACCCACGGGACAGACGAATTCAATGAGCAGTTCTTC. Protein: CATHGTDEFNEQFF. This sequence joins TRBV15 and TRBJ2-1, with 7 positions matching TRBD1. The CDR3 runs 14 residues. CDR1 is LNHNV, CDR2 YYDKDF, per germline (reference sequence). V was pared by 8 bases and J by 6 bases, with 10 bases of the junction left unmatched.

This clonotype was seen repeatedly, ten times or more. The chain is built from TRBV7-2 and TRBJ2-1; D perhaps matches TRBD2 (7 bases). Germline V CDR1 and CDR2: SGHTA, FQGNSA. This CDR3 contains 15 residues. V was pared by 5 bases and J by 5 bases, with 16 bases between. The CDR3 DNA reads TGTGCCAGCAGCCGTGGGGGGGGCCGAAACAATGAGCAGTTCTTC. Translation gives CASSRGGGRNNEQFF. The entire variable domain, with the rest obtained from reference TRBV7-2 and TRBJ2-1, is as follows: GAGVSQSPSNKVTEKGKDVELRCDPISGHTALYWYRQSLGQGLEFLIYFQGNSAPDKSGLPSDRFSAERTGGSVSTLTIQRTQQEDSAVYLCASSRGGGRNNEQFFGPGTRLTVL.

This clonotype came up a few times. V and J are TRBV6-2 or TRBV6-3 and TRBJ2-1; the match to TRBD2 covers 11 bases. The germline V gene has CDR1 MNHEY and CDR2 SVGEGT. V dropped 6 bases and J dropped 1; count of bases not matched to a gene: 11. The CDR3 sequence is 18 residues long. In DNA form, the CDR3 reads TGTGCCAGCAGCTATACACTAGCGGGAGATGGTTCCTACAATGAGCAGTTCTTC. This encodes CASSYTLAGDGSYNEQFF.

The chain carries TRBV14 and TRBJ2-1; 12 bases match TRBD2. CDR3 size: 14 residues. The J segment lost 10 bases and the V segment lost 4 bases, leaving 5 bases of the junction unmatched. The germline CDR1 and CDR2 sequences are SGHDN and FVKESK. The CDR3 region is CASSRGLAGLEQFF. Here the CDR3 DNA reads TGTGCCAGCAGCCGGGGACTAGCGGGCCTAGAGCAGTTCTTC.

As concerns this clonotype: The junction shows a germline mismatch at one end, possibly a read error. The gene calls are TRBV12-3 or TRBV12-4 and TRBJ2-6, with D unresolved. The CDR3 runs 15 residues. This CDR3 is CTSSTRISGANVLTF. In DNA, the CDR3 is TGTACCAGCAGCACAAGGATCTCTGGGGCCAACGTCCTGACTTTC.

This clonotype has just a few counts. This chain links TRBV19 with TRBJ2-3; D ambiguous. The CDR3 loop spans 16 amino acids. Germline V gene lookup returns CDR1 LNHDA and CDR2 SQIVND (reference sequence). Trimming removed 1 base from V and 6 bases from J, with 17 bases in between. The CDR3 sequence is CASSIGSTFGMDTQYF. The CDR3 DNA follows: TGTGCCAGTAGTATAGGCTCCACCTTTGGGATGGATACGCAGTATTTT.

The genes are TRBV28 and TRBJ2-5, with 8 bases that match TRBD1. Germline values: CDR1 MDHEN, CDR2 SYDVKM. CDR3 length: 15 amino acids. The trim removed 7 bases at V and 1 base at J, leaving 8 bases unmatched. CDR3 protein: CASTRSGQGQETQYF. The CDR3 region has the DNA TGTGCCAGCACTAGAAGTGGACAGGGCCAAGAGACCCAGTACTTC.

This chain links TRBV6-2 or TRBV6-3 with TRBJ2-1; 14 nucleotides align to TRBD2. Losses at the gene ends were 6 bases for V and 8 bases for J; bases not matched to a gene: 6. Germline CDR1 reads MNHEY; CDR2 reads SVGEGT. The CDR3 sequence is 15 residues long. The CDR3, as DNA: TGTGCCAGCAGGCAGACTAGCGGGAGGGGGTATGAGCAGTTCTTC. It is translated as CASRQTSGRGYEQFF.

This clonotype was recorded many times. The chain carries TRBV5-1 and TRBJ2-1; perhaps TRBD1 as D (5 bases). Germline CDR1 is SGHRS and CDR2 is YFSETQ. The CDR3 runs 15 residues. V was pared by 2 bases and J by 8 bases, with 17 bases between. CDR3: CASSLRGGQLYEQFF. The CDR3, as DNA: TGCGCCAGCAGCTTAAGGGGTGGACAACTGTATGAGCAGTTCTTC.

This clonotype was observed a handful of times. The CDR3 DNA sequence: TGCAGCGTTGCGGACTTTAAGTCTGGAAACACCATATATTTT. It encodes CSVADFKSGNTIYF. The chain carries TRBV29-1 and TRBJ1-3; the D is unclear. In germline, CDR1 is SQVTM, CDR2 ANQGSEA. The CDR3 covers 14 residues. V was pared by 4 bases and J by 1 base, with 11 bases between.

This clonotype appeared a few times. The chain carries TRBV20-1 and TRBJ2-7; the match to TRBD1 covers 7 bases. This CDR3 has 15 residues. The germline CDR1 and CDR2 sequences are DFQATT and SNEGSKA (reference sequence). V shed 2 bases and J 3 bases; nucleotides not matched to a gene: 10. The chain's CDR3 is CSARPPTGNFYEQYF. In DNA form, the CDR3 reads TGCAGTGCTAGACCCCCGACAGGGAACTTCTACGAGCAGTACTTC.

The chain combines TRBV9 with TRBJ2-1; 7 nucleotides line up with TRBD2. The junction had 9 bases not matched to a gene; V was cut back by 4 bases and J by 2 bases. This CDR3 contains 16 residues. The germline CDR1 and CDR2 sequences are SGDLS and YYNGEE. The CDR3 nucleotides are TGTGCCAGCAGCCCCGGGGGGTGGTATGCCTACAATGAGCAGTTCTTC. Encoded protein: CASSPGGWYAYNEQFF.

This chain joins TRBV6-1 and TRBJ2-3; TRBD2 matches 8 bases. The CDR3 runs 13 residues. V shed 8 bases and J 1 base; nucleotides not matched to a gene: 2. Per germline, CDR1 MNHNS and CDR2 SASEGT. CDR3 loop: CASLRGGTDTQYF. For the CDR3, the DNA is TGTGCCAGCTTGCGGGGGGGCACAGATACGCAGTATTTT.

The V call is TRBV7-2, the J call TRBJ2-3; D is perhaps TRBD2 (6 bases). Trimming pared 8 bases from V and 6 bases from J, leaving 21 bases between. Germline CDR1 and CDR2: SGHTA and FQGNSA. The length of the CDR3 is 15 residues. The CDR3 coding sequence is TGTGCCAGCGTTATGGCAGGGCTGACTAGGGATACGCAGTATTTT. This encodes CASVMAGLTRDTQYF. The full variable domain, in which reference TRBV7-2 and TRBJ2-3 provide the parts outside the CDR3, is GAGVSQSPSNKVTEKGKDVELRCDPISGHTALYWYRQSLGQGLEFLIYFQGNSAPDKSGLPSDRFSAERTGGSVSTLTIQRTQQEDSAVYLCASVMAGLTRDTQYFGPGTRLTVL.

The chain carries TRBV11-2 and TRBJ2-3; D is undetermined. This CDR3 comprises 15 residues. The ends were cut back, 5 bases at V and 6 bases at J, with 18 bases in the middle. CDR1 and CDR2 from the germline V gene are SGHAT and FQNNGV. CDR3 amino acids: CASSPSSRKRDTQYF. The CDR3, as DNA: TGTGCCAGCAGCCCTTCCTCGAGGAAAAGGGATACGCAGTATTTT.

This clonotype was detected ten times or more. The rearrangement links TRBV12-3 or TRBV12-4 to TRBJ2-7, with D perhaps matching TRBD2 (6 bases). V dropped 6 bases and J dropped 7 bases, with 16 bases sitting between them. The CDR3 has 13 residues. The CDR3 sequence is CASRPTGTSEQYF. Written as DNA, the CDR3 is TGTGCCAGCAGGCCGACCGGGACTTCAGAGCAGTACTTC.

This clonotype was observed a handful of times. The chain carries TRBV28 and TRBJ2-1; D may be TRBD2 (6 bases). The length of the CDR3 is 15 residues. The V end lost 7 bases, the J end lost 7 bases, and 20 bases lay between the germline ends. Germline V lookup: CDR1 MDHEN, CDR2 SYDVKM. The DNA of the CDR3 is TGTGCCAGCAACCTCGCCGGGACTCCAACGAATGAGCAGTTCTTC. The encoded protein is CASNLAGTPTNEQFF.

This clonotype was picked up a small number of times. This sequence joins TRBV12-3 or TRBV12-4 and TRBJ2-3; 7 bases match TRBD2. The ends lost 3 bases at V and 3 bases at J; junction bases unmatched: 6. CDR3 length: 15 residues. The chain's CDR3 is CASSFGAGRTDTQYF. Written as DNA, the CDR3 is TGTGCCAGCAGTTTCGGAGCGGGAAGGACAGATACGCAGTATTTT.

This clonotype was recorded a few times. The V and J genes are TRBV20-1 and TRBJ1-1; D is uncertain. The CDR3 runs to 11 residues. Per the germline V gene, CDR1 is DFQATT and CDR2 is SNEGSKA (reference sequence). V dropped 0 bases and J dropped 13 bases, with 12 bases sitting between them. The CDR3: CSARDPLPLFF. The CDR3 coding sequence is TGCAGTGCTAGAGATCCCCTGCCCCTTTTCTTT.

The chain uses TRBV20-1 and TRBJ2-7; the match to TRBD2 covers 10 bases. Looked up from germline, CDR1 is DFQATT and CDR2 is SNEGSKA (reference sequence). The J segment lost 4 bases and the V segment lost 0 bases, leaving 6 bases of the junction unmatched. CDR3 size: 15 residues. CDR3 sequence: CSARDGSSGSYEQYF. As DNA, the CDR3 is TGCAGTGCTAGAGATGGATCTAGCGGGAGTTACGAGCAGTACTTC.

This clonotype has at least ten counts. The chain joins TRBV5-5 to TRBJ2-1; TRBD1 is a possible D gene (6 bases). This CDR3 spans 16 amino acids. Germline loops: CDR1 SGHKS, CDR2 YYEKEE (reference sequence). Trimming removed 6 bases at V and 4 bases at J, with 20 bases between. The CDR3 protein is CASITGGPSPYNEQFF. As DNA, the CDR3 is TGTGCCAGCATTACTGGGGGCCCTTCGCCTTACAATGAGCAGTTCTTC.

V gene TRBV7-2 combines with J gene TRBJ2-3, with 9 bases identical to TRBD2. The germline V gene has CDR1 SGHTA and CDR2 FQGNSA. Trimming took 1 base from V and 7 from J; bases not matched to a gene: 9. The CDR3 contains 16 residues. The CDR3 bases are TGTGCCAGCAGCTTAGAAATAGCGGGGGCGGTAAATACGCAGTATTTT. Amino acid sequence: CASSLEIAGAVNTQYF.

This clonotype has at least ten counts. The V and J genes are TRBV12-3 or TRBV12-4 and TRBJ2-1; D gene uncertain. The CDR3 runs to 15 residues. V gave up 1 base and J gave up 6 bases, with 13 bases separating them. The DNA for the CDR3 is TGTGCCAGCAGTTTAGTCGCTGGAGTTGGCAATGAGCAGTTCTTC. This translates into CASSLVAGVGNEQFF.

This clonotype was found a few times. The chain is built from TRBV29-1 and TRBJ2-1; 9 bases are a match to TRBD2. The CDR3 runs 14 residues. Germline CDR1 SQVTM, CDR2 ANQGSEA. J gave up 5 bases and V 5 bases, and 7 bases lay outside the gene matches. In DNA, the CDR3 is TGCAGCGTTATCGTAGCGGGAGTCAACAATGAGCAGTTCTTC. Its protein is CSVIVAGVNNEQFF.

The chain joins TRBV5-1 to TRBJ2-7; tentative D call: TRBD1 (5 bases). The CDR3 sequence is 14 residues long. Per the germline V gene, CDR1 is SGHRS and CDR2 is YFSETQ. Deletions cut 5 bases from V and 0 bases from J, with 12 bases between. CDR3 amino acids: CASRFLQGSYEQYF. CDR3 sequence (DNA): TGCGCCAGCAGGTTCCTCCAGGGCTCCTACGAGCAGTACTTC.